Listed below are T cell receptor beta chains from one sample, sequenced in a study of response to subunit inactivated influenza vaccine. TCRdb re-derived calls from the RT-PCR reads in MiXCR, one entry per CDR3 protein. The sample consists of about 500,000 distinct CDR3 sequences, 15% to 20% of them appearing once. This specimen consisted of CD4+ T cells sorted from PBMCs, obtained about 24 months after vaccination. These receptors came from a man between 50 and 69 years old who received an inactivated influenza vaccine. Each CDR3 is given with its conserved first and last residue. Only some rows state a clone size, as once, few, many or a class for expanded clones.

TRBV28	.	TRBJ2-7	CASSDGAMTYEQYF
TRBV12-3/TRBV12-4	few	TRBJ2-1	CASSSGTGPQFF
TRBV6-1	few	TRBJ1-1	CASSPRSWGVTEAFF
TRBV5-6	.	TRBJ1-1	CASSPSQGDAEAFF
TRBV4-2	.	TRBJ2-4	CASSQEPSGALAKNIQYF
TRBV14	few	TRBJ1-1	CASSQGVKTEAFF
TRBV29-1	.	TRBJ2-2	CTADRRVGELFF
TRBV5-1	few	TRBJ2-7	CASRVTGGESYEQYF
TRBV9	few	TRBJ2-3	CASSVGVSVSTDTQYF
TRBV7-9	many	TRBJ1-2	CASTPTGTAYGYTF
TRBV20-1	.	TRBJ1-5	CSATDRGKGPYNHAQHF
TRBV20-1	.	TRBJ2-7	CSARSGAETYEQYF
TRBV20-1	.	TRBJ2-3	CSASQVGTLPDTQYF
TRBV2	.	TRBJ2-5	CASRQTRDSAISQYF
TRBV6-2/TRBV6-3	.	TRBJ1-2	CASSQQGYHYGYTF
TRBV29-1	few	TRBJ2-5	CSVEESRHQQETQYF
TRBV9	many	TRBJ2-2	CASSPSRGELFF
TRBV7-8	few	TRBJ2-7	CASSLRDRGNYEQYF
TRBV4-1	.	TRBJ2-1	CASSQSSSGGFANEQFF
TRBV20-1	few	TRBJ2-3	CSASRGRITDTQYF
TRBV7-6	.	TRBJ2-2	CASSFALGRGELFF
TRBV10-3	.	TRBJ2-1	CAIGTGSSYNEQFF
TRBV30	few	TRBJ1-1	CAWNLPWGGSNTEAFF
TRBV5-1	.	TRBJ2-7	CASSLAMGSEQYF
TRBV24-1	.	TRBJ2-3	CATSDPSPGEADTQYF
TRBV10-3	.	TRBJ1-1	CAISEPRQGGNTEAFF
TRBV6-1	few	TRBJ2-2	CASRRDPSNTGELFF
TRBV10-3	.	TRBJ2-5	CAISEAGLREETQYF
TRBV5-1	many	TRBJ1-5	CASSPGQGNQPQHF
TRBV30	few	TRBJ2-2	CAWNARGKTGELFF
TRBV7-2	.	TRBJ2-1	CASSLVFGVYNEQFF
TRBV29-1	few	TRBJ2-5	CSVEGFLGYQETQYF
TRBV5-1	few	TRBJ2-1	CASSLTAGTSGGASYNEQFF
TRBV5-1	.	TRBJ2-3	CASSLGGKGTDTQYF
TRBV19	.	TRBJ2-2	CASRNTGTGELFF
TRBV20-1	few	TRBJ2-7	CSARLAVSSYEQYF
TRBV20-1	few	TRBJ2-1	CSARRAGGPNEQFF
TRBV4-1	.	TRBJ2-5	CASSYAGTQYF